The sequence of this T cell receptor (beta chain) was determined in a study of blood T cell repertoires in COVID-19. Study at large: The United States, Italy and Spain were the sources of the acute and convalescent COVID-19 samples.

The method was immunoSEQ multiplex PCR; TCRdb's version includes in-frame clones alone and lacks a portion of them. This sample yields about 160,000 clones, of which about 85% are seen a single time; about 3% belongs to the top ten. V trimming: 2 bases; J trimming: 5 bases; junction bases outside the gene matches: 11. Germline CDR1 is MNHEY and CDR2 is SMNVEV (reference sequence). This CDR3 spans 17 amino acids. Sequenced input: peripheral blood. The V gene is TRBV27, the J gene TRBJ2-2; TRBD1 matches 7 bases. The TCR originated in a human donor with acute or convalescent COVID-19. The donor label of this sample is uncertain. The CDR3 loop is CASSLGWAGGRTGELFF. CDR3 coding DNA: TGTGCCAGCAGTTTAGGGTGGGCAGGGGGTAGGACCGGGGAGCTGTTTTTT.